This is a list of T cell receptor beta chains from one sample in a study of blood T cell repertoires in COVID-19. Some clones are missing from TCRdb's copy, which holds only in-frame ones; the method was immunoSEQ multiplex PCR. The sample yields 350,000 to 550,000 clones, 87% seen once. Source material: PBMCs or T cells enriched from blood (not recorded which). These TCRs come from a woman under 30 with acute COVID-19. Both conserved end residues are part of each CDR3. Only some rows state a clone size, as once, few, many or a class for expanded clones.

size: -; V: TRBV7-9; J: TRBJ2-1; length: 13; CDR3: CASSLAPPEEQFF
size: -; V: TRBV3-1/TRBV3-2; J: TRBJ2-1; length: 14; CDR3: CASSQDRGAGEQFF
size: -; V: TRBV13; J: TRBJ2-7; length: 13; CDR3: CASSARTGYEQYF
size: -; V: TRBV28; J: TRBJ2-5; length: 13; CDR3: CASSSTGKETQYF
size: -; V: TRBV30; J: TRBJ1-3; length: 16; CDR3: CAWSDKRGLSGNTIYF
size: -; V: TRBV3-1/TRBV3-2; J: TRBJ1-1; length: 14; CDR3: CASSQVAGGTEAFF
size: -; V: TRBV19; J: TRBJ1-3; length: 16; CDR3: CASRRGQGQPGNTIYF
size: -; V: TRBV5-4; J: TRBJ2-2; length: 17; CDR3: CASSRPPAGPNTGELFF
size: -; V: TRBV9; J: TRBJ2-3; length: 14; CDR3: CASSVGGPTDTQYF
size: -; V: TRBV11-2; J: TRBJ2-4; length: 16; CDR3: CASRRVGTSGRDIQYF
size: -; V: TRBV2; J: TRBJ1-1; length: 14; CDR3: CASSSRPGNTEAFF
size: -; V: TRBV3-1/TRBV3-2; J: TRBJ1-1; length: 14; CDR3: CASSQGQLNTEAFF
size: few; V: TRBV5-1; J: TRBJ1-2; length: 14; CDR3: CASSLGQNLLGYTF
size: -; V: TRBV7-2; J: TRBJ2-2; length: 14; CDR3: CASSVSGDTGELFF
size: -; V: TRBV5-1; J: TRBJ1-6; length: 14; CDR3: CASSLTLGGSPLHF
size: -; V: TRBV5-4; J: TRBJ1-2; length: 13; CDR3: CASSLKVGYGYTF
size: -; V: TRBV28; J: TRBJ2-7; length: 15; CDR3: CASSLGGQSSYEQYF
size: few; V: TRBV5-6; J: TRBJ1-4; length: 15; CDR3: CASRRSGTSVEKLFF
size: once; V: TRBV9; J: TRBJ2-7; length: 14; CDR3: CASSVEASGNEQYF
size: -; V: TRBV27; J: TRBJ1-6; length: 15; CDR3: CASRFTRGINSPLHF
size: -; V: TRBV11-3; J: TRBJ2-2; length: 14; CDR3: CASSRVSGAGELFF
size: once; V: TRBV5-1; J: TRBJ2-3; length: 12; CDR3: CASSLPTDTQYF
size: -; V: TRBV19; J: TRBJ2-2; length: 14; CDR3: CASRPTSGTGELFF
size: -; V: TRBV7-2; J: TRBJ1-1; length: 15; CDR3: CASSLDHGPFTEAFF
size: once; V: TRBV5-1; J: TRBJ1-3; length: 15; CDR3: CASSLGQASGNTIYF
size: -; V: TRBV19; J: TRBJ1-6; length: 14; CDR3: CASSIDRRDSPLHF
size: -; V: TRBV7-6; J: TRBJ2-7; length: 15; CDR3: CASSSGQGGRDEQYF
size: once; V: TRBV6-2/TRBV6-3; J: TRBJ2-1; length: 14; CDR3: CASTPTSGRIEQFF
size: -; V: TRBV5-4; J: TRBJ2-7; length: 16; CDR3: CASSLGGGPPTYEQYF
size: -; V: TRBV7-3; J: TRBJ2-5; length: 15; CDR3: CASSPEQGTQETQYF
size: once; V: TRBV9; J: TRBJ1-1; length: 13; CDR3: CASSEDSYTEAFF
size: -; V: TRBV6-5; J: TRBJ2-1; length: 16; CDR3: CASSYSTSGSSNEQFF
size: -; V: TRBV27; J: TRBJ1-1; length: 17; CDR3: CASSFYPGGRDIDEAFF
size: -; V: TRBV25-1; J: TRBJ2-3; length: 17; CDR3: CASSEWGGHEGTDTQYF
size: -; V: TRBV30; J: TRBJ2-4; length: 13; CDR3: CAWTKGTGPIQYF
size: -; V: TRBV18; J: TRBJ2-3; length: 14; CDR3: CASSIAGREDTQYF
size: -; V: TRBV11-2; J: TRBJ1-4; length: 14; CDR3: CASSKRQGDEKLFF
size: once; V: TRBV7-9; J: TRBJ2-5; length: 15; CDR3: CASSSTAGGAETQYF
size: -; V: TRBV7-9; J: TRBJ2-5; length: 17; CDR3: CASTLRPLAGGQETQYF
size: -; V: TRBV29-1; J: TRBJ2-2; length: 12; CDR3: CSEQGSGGELFF
size: -; V: TRBV30; J: TRBJ1-1; length: 14; CDR3: CAWKIPGVNTEAFF
size: -; V: TRBV7-8; J: TRBJ1-1; length: 14; CDR3: CASSLLRQNTEAFF
size: once; V: TRBV28; J: TRBJ1-5; length: 17; CDR3: CASSLIRGKNSNQPQHF
size: -; V: TRBV27; J: TRBJ2-1; length: 13; CDR3: CASSFASHNEQFF
size: -; V: TRBV24-1; J: TRBJ1-1; length: 14; CDR3: CAIVRGFMNTEAFF
size: -; V: TRBV27; J: TRBJ1-5; length: 15; CDR3: CASSPTGEYGQPQHF
size: -; V: TRBV7-9; J: TRBJ1-2; length: 16; CDR3: CASTEEVGDYNYGYTF
size: -; V: TRBV24-1; J: TRBJ2-2; length: 20; CDR3: CATSHGPTGGNGMNTGELFF
size: -; V: TRBV7-2; J: TRBJ2-3; length: 14; CDR3: CASSTEGEGDTQYF
size: -; V: TRBV15; J: TRBJ1-2; length: 14; CDR3: CATSSRGGGYGYTF